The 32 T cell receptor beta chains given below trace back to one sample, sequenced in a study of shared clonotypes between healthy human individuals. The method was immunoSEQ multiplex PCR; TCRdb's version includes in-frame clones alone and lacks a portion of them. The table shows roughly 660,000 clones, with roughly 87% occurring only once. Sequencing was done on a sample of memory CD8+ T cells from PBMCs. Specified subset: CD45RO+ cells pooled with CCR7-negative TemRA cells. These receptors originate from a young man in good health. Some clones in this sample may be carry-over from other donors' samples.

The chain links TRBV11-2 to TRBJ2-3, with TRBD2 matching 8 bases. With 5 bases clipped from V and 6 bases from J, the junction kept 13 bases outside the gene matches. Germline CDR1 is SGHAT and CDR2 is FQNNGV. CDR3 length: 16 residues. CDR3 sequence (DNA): TGTGCCAGCAGCCCGGGACTAGGCGGGCTTTGGGATACGCAGTATTTT. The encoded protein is CASSPGLGGLWDTQYF.

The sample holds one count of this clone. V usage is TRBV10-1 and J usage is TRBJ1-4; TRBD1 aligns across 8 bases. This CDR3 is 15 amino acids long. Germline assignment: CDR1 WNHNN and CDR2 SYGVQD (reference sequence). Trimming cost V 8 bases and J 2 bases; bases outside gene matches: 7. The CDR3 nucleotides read TGCGCCAGCCGACCCAGGACAGGGACTAATGAAAAACTGTTTTTT. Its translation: CASRPRTGTNEKLFF.

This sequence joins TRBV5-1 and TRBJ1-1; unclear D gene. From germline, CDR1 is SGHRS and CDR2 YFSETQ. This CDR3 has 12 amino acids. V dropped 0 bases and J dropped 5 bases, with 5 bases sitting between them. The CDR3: CASSLDVTEAFF. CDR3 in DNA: TGCGCCAGCAGCTTGGACGTGACTGAAGCTTTCTTT.

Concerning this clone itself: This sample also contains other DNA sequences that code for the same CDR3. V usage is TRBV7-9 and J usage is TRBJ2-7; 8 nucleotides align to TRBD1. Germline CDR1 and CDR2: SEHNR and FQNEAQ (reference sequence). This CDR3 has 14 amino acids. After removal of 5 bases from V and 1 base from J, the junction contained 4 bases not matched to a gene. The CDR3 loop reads CASSRTGPSYEQYF. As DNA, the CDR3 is TGTGCCAGCAGCAGGACAGGGCCTTCCTACGAGCAGTACTTC.

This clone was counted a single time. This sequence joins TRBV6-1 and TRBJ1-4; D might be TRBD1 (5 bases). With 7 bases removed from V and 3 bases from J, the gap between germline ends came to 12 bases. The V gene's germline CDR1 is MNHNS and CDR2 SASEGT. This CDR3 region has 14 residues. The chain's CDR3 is CASTGSEANEKLFF. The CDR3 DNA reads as TGTGCCAGCACAGGGAGTGAAGCTAATGAAAAACTGTTTTTT.

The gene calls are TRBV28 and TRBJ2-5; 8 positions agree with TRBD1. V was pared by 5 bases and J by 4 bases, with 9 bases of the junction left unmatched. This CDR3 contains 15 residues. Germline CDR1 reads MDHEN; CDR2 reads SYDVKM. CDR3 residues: CASSRTGGRGETQYF. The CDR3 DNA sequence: TGTGCCAGCAGTCGAACAGGGGGAAGGGGAGAGACCCAGTACTTC.

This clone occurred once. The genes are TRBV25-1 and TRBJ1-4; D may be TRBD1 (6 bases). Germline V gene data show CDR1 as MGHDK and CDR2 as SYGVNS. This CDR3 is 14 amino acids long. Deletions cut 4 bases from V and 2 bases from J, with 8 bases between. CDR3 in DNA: TGTGCCAGCAGTGCTAGGGGGACTAATGAAAAACTGTTTTTT. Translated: CASSARGTNEKLFF. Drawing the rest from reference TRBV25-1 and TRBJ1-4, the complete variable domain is EADIYQTPRYLVIGTGKKITLECSQTMGHDKMYWYQQDPGMELHLIHYSYGVNSTEKGDLSSESTVSRIRTEHFPLTLESARPSHTSQYLCASSARGTNEKLFFGSGTQLSVL.

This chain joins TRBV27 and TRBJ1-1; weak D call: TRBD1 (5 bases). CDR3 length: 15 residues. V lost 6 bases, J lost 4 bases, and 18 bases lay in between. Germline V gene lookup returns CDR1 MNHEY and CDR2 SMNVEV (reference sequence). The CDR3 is CASSPIMGPGTEAFF. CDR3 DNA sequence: TGTGCCAGCAGCCCGATAATGGGGCCCGGCACTGAAGCTTTCTTT.

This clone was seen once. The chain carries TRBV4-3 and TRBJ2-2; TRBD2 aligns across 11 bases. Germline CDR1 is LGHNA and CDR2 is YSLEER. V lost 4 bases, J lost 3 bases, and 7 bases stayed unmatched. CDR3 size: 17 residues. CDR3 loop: CASSPWGLADHTGELFF. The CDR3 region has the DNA TGCGCCAGCAGCCCCTGGGGACTAGCGGACCACACCGGGGAGCTGTTTTTT.

CDR3 sequence: CASTPGGADEQYF. As DNA, the CDR3 is TGTGCCAGCACCCCAGGGGGGGCGGACGAGCAGTACTTC. The J gene is TRBJ2-7, the V gene TRBV25-1, with D perhaps given as TRBD1 or TRBD2 (7 bases each). The V end lost 7 bases, the J end lost 5 bases, and 15 bases lay between the germline ends. CDR3 length equals 13 residues. Germline CDR1 is MGHDK and CDR2 is SYGVNS.

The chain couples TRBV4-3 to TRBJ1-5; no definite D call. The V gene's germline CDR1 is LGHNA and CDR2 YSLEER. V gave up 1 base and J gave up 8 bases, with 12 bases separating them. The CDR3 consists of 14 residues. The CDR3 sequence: CASSQVGTSEPQHF. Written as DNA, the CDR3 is TGCGCCAGCAGCCAAGTGGGCACTAGCGAGCCCCAGCATTTT.

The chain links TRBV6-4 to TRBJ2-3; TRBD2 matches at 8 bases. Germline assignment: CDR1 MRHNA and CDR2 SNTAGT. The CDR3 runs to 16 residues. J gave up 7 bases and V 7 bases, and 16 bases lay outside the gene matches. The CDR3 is CASKWRLARPPNTQYF. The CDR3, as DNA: TGTGCCAGCAAGTGGAGACTAGCGCGACCTCCTAATACGCAGTATTTT.

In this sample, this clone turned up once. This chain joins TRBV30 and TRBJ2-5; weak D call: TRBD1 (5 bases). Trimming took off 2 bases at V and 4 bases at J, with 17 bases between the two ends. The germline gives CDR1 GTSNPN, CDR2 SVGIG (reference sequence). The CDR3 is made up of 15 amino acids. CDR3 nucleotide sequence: TGTGCCTGGAGTTTACGATTCAGGGAACCAGAGACCCAGTACTTC. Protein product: CAWSLRFREPETQYF.

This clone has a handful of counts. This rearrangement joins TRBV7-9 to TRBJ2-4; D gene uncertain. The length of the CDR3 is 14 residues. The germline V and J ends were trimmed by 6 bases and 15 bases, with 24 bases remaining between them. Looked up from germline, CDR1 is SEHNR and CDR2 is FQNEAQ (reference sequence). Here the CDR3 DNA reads TGTGCCAGCAGTCCAACGGTCGACACCTCCAAGTGGTACTTC. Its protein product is CASSPTVDTSKWYF. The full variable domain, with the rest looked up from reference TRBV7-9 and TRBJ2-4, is DTGVSQNPRHKITKRGQNVTFRCDPISEHNRLYWYRQTLGQGPEFLTYFQNEAQLEKSRLLSDRFSAERPKGSFSTLEIQRTEQGDSAMYLCASSPTVDTSKWYFGAGTRLSVL.

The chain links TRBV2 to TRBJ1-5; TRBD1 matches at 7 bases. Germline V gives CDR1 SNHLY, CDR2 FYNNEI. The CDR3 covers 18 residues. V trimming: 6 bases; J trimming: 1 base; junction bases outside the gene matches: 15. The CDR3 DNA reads TGTGCCAGCAGCAGCAGGGGGTCCCCTTATATGAGCAATCAGCCCCAGCATTTT. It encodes CASSSRGSPYMSNQPQHF.

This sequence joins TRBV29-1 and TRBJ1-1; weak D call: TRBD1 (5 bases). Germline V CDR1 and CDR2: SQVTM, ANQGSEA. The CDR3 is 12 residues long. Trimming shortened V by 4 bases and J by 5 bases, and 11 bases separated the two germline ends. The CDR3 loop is CSVVGGGTEAFF. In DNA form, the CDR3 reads TGCAGCGTTGTTGGGGGGGGTACTGAAGCTTTCTTT. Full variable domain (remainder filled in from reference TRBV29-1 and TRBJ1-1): SAVISQKPSRDICQRGTSLTIQCQVDSQVTMMFWYRQQPGQSLTLIATANQGSEATYESGFVIDKFPISRPNLTFSTLTVSNMSPEDSSIYLCSVVGGGTEAFFGQGTRLTVV.

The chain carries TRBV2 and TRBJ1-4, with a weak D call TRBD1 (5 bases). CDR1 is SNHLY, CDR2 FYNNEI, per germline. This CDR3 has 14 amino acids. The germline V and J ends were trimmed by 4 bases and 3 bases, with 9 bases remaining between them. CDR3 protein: CASSGREANEKLFF. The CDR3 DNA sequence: TGTGCCAGCAGTGGCAGGGAAGCTAATGAAAAACTGTTTTTT. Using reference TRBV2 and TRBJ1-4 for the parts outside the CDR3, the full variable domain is EPEVTQTPSHQVTQMGQEVILRCVPISNHLYFYWYRQILGQKVEFLVSFYNNEISEKSEIFDDQFSVERPDGSNFTLKIRSTKLEDSAMYFCASSGREANEKLFFGSGTQLSVL.

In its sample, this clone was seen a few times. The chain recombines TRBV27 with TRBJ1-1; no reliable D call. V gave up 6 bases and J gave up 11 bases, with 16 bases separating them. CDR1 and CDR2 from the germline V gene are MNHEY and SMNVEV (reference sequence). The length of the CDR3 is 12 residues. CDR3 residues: CASRGEGGWAFF. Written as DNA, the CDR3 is TGTGCCAGCAGGGGAGAGGGAGGTTGGGCTTTCTTT.

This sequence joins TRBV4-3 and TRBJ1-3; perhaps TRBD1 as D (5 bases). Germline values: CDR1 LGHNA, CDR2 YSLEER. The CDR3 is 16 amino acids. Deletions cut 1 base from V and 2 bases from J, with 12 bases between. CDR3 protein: CASSQAWEGTGNTIYF. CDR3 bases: TGCGCCAGCAGCCAAGCTTGGGAGGGGACTGGAAACACCATATATTTT.

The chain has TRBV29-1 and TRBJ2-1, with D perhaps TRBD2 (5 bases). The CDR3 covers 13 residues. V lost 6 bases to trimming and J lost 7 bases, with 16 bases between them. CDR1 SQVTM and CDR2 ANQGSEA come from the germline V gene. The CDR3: CSVREAIRNEQFF. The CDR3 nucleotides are TGCAGCGTGAGGGAAGCAATTCGGAATGAGCAGTTCTTC.

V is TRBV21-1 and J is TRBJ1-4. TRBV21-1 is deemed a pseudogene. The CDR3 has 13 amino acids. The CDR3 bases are TGTGCCAGCCCCAAAAGCGGTAATGAAAAACTGTTTTTT. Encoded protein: CASPKSGNEKLFF.

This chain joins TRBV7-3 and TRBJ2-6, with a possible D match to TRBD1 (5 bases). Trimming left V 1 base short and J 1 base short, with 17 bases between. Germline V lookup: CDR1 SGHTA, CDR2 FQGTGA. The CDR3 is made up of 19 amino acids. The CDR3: CASSLNPAGYLSGANVLTF. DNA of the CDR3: TGTGCCAGCAGCTTAAACCCGGCAGGGTATTTGTCTGGGGCCAACGTCCTGACTTTC.

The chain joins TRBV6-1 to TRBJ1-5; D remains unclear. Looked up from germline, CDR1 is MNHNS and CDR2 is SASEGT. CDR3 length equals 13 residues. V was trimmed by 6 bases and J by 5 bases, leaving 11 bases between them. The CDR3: CASSYGPYQPQHF. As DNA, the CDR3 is TGTGCCAGCAGCTATGGACCTTATCAGCCCCAGCATTTT.

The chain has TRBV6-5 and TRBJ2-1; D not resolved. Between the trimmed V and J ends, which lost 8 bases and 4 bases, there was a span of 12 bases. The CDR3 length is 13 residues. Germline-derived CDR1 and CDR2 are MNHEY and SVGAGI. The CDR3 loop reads CASCKGNYNEQFF. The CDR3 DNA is TGTGCCAGCTGTAAAGGAAATTACAATGAGCAGTTCTTC.

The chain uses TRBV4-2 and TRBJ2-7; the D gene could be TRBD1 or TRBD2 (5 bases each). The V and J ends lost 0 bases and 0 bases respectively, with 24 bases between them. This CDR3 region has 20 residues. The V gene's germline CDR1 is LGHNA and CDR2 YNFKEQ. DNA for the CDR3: TGTGCCAGCAGCCAAGATCATTCCCGGGATACAGGAATAAGCTCCTACGAGCAGTACTTC. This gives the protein CASSQDHSRDTGISSYEQYF.

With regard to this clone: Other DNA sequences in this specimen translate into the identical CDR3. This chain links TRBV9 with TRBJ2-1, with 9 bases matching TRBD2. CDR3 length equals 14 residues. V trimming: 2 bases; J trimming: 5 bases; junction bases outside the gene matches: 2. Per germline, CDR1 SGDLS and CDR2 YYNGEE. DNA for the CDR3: TGTGCCAGCAGCGTCTCTAGCGGGGACAATGAGCAGTTCTTC. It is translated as CASSVSSGDNEQFF.

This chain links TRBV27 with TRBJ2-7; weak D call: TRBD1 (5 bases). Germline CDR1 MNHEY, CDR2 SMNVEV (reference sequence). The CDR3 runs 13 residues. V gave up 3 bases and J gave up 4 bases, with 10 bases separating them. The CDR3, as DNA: TGTGCCAGCAGTTTCGGCAGGGAATACGAGCAGTACTTC. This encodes CASSFGREYEQYF.

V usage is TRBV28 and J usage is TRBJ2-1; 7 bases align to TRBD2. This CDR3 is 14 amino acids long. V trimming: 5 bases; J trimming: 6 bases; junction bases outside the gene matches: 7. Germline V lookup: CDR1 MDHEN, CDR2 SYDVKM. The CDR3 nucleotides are TGTGCCAGCAGTGACCGGGGGGAGAGCAATGAGCAGTTCTTC. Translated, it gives CASSDRGESNEQFF.

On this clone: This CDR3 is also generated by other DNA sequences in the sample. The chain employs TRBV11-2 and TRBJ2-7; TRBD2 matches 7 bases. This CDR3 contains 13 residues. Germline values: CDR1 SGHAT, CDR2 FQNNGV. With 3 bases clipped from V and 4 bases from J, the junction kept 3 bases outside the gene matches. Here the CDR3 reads CASSFRTRYEQYF. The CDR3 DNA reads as TGTGCCAGCAGCTTCCGGACTAGATACGAGCAGTACTTC. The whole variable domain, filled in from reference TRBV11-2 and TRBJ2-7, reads EAGVAQSPRYKIIEKRQSVAFWCNPISGHATLYWYQQILGQGPKLLIQFQNNGVVDDSQLPKDRFSAERLKGVDSTLKIQPAKLEDSAVYLCASSFRTRYEQYFGPGTRLTVT.

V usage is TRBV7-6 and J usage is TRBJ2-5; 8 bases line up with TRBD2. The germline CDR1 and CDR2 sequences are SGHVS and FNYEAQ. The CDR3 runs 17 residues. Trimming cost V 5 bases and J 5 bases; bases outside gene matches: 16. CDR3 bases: TGTGCCAGCAGCCCGAGGAGCGGGAGAGCTCTCCGGGAGACCCAGTACTTC. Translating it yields CASSPRSGRALRETQYF.

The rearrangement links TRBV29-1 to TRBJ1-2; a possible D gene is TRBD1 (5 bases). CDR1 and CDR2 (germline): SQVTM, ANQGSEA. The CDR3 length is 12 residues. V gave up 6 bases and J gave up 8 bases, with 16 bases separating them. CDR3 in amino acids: CSVSGGVRGYTF. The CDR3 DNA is TGCAGCGTCTCCGGGGGGGTGAGAGGCTACACCTTC.

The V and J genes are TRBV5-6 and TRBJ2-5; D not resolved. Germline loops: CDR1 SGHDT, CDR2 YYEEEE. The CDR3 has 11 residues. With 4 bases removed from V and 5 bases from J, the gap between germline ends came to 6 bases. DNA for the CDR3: TGTGCCAGCAGCCTTCAGGAGACCCAGTACTTC. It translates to CASSLQETQYF.